One sample yielded the 6 T cell receptor beta chains listed below, sequenced in a study of regulatory T cells in long-lasting Graves disease (dated by TCRdb to the early 2020s). This sample's time point label indicates: newly diagnosed GD, antithyroid drugs for less than 3 months. For both TCR sequencing and RNA sequencing, RNA was extracted from PBMCs in TRIzol. Preparation of the library involved multiplex PCR. The sample was run on an Illumina HiSeq 4000. TCR beta libraries were built with iRepertoire HTBI primers and Arm-PCR amplification of CDR3 regions. TCRdb reprocessed the public reads (quality trimming at Q25 with fastp, clone calling with MiXCR) and kept in-frame beta chains. Each entry merges the rows of one CDR3 protein and shows their most common DNA and genes. The sample table lists more than 450,000 distinct CDR3 sequences, around 15% of them with a count of one. 10% to 15% of the sample belongs to the ten largest clones.

Another study also made use of these data, one on T cells in Graves' hyperthyroidism and ophthalmopathy.

The sequencing here drew on peripheral blood mononuclear cells (PBMCs), taken at new diagnosis, from a patient treated with antithyroid drugs. These TCRs come from a man aged 40-55 years with Graves disease. Donor details come from another sample of the same person, matched by shared clones.

The chain joins TRBV19 to TRBJ2-1; maybe TRBD1 (6 bases). The CDR3 contains 13 residues. The V and J ends lost 2 bases and 10 bases respectively, with 12 bases between them. Germline CDR1 reads LNHDA; CDR2 reads SQIVND (reference sequence). CDR3: CASSITGQGEQFF. For the CDR3, the DNA is TGTGCCAGTAGTATAACAGGCCAGGGGGAGCAGTTCTTC.

This clonotype was seen at least ten times. The gene calls are TRBV28 and TRBJ2-5; 7 bases map to TRBD2. This CDR3 is built from 16 residues. The germline V gene has CDR1 MDHEN and CDR2 SYDVKM. V shed 3 bases and J 5 bases; nucleotides not matched to a gene: 12. The CDR3, as DNA: TGTGCCAGCAGTTTTATTCGGGAGCGGGGATGGGAGACCCAGTACTTC. It codes for CASSFIRERGWETQYF. Filled out from reference TRBV28 and TRBJ2-5, the complete variable domain reads DVKVTQSSRYLVKRTGEKVFLECVQDMDHENMFWYRQDPGLGLRLIYFSYDVKMKEKGDIPEGYSVSREKKERFSLILESASTNQTSMYLCASSFIRERGWETQYFGPGTRLLVL.

The rearrangement joins TRBV4-1 to TRBJ1-1; D possibly corresponds to TRBD1 (5 bases). The germline CDR1 and CDR2 sequences are MGHRA and YSYEKL. CDR3 length equals 16 residues. V lost 1 base and J 0 bases, leaving 12 bases between the germline ends. This chain's CDR3 is CASSQGGGVMNTEAFF. The CDR3 DNA reads as TGCGCCAGCAGCCAAGGTGGAGGGGTTATGAACACTGAAGCTTTCTTT.

This clonotype occurred many times. V and J are TRBV11-2 and TRBJ2-7; D gene uncertain. This CDR3 contains 15 residues. Trimming removed 5 bases at V and 3 bases at J, with 17 bases between. CDR1 SGHAT and CDR2 FQNNGV come from the germline V gene. CDR3 in DNA: TGTGCCAGCAGCCGCAATAATGGACGGTTCTACGAGCAGTACTTC. This gives the protein CASSRNNGRFYEQYF.

This clonotype was detected ten times or more. The rearrangement uses TRBV30 and TRBJ2-5, with 8 bases lining up with TRBD2. The CDR3 runs 14 residues. Germline CDR1 GTSNPN, CDR2 SVGIG (reference sequence). The J segment lost 5 bases and the V segment lost 2 bases, leaving 7 bases of the junction unmatched. The CDR3 nucleotides read TGTGCCTGGAGTACGGGGACTAGTGGGGAGACCCAGTACTTC. Its translation: CAWSTGTSGETQYF.

This chain joins TRBV19 and TRBJ1-2; D unclear. The germline gives CDR1 LNHDA, CDR2 SQIVND (reference sequence). V dropped 11 bases and J dropped 0 bases, with 13 bases sitting between them. CDR3 length equals 13 residues. The CDR3 loop reads CAAFANTNYGYTF. The CDR3 nucleotides are TGTGCCGCCTTTGCGAACACTAACTATGGCTACACCTTC.